This T cell receptor beta chain is drawn from a study of T cell responses to AZD1222 COVID-19 vaccine. Across the whole study: Samples with a second dose at about 4 or about 12 weeks were pooled together.

Germline CDR1 is WNHNN and CDR2 is SYGVQD (reference sequence). Trimming at V came to 1 base and at J to 5 bases, leaving 4 bases not matched to a gene. The CDR3 is made up of 14 amino acids. General study results and limits: As reported, nearly half of all spike-specific TCRs target variant regions that are unmutated. No repertoire was sampled before or during the peak T cell response, only after it. Most donors were white British and more were female, and clonal diversity was possibly underestimated.

With respect to this clone: Its target is unknown.

Only in-frame clones appear in the TCRdb table, and some are missing; sequencing was by immunoSEQ multiplex PCR. The data hold 85,000 to 100,000 clones, with 70% to 90% observed a single time. The rearrangement joins TRBV10-1 to TRBJ2-7; 8 bases map to TRBD1. The receptor's source is an adult in good health. The source material was peripheral blood, sampled on day 0 of AZD1222 vaccination. The DNA for the CDR3 is TGCGCCAGCAGTGAGTTTGGCAGGGGGCACGAGCAGTACTTC. Amino acid sequence: CASSEFGRGHEQYF.